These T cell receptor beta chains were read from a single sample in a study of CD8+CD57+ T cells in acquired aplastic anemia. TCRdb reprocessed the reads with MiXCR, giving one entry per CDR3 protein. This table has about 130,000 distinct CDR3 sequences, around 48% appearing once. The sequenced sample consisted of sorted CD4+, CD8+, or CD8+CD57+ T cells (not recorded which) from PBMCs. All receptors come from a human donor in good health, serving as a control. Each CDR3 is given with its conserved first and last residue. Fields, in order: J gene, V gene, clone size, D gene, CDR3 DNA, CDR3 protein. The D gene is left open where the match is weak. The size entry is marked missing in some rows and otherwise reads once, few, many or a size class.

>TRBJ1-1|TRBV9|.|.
TGTGCCAGCAGTATAACAAGGACTGAAGCTTTCTTT
CASSITRTEAFF
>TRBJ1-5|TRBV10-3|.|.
TGTGCCATCAGTCTTGGCAATCAGCCCCAGCATTTT
CAISLGNQPQHF
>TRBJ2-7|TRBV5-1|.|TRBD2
TGCGCCAGCAGCCCAGGTCTAGCGGGAGTCTCCTACGAGCAGTACTTC
CASSPGLAGVSYEQYF
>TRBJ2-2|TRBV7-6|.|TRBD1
TGTGCCAGCAGCTTGACAGGGATCGGGGAGCTGTTTTTT
CASSLTGIGELFF
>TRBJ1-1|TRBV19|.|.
TGTGCCAGTAGATCATCTAGGGCTTGGACTGAAGCTTTCTTT
CASRSSRAWTEAFF
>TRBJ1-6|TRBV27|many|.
TGTGCCAGCTGCTCGCAGGGGACCTATAATTCACCCCTCCACTTT
CASCSQGTYNSPLHF
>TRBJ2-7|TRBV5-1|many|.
TGCGCCAGCAGCTTGGGGGGGACCAGCTCCTACGAGCAGTACTTC
CASSLGGTSSYEQYF
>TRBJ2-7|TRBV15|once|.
TGTGCCACCAGCTTTCCGCGAGAGGGTACCTACGAGCAGTACTTC
CATSFPREGTYEQYF
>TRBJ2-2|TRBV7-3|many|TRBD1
TGTGCCAGCAGCTTGGGACAGGGTGTCACCGGGGAGCTGTTTTTT
CASSLGQGVTGELFF
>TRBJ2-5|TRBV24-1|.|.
TGTGCCACCAGTGATCCTACAGAGACCCAGTACTTC
CATSDPTETQYF
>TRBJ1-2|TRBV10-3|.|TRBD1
TGTGCCATCAGTCAACAGGGGGCATACTATGGCTACACCTTC
CAISQQGAYYGYTF
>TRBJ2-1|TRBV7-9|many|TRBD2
TGTGCCAGCAGCCCTCGGGGGGGTGAGTACAATGAGCAGTTCTTC
CASSPRGGEYNEQFF
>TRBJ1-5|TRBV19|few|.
TGTGCCAGTAAAAACAGGGAGGAGAATCAGCCCCAGCATTTT
CASKNREENQPQHF
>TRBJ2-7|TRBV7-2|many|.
TGTGCCAGCAGCATCGACACGAGCTCCTACGAGCAGTACTTC
CASSIDTSSYEQYF
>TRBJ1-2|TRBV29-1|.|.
TGCAGCGTTGGCAGGACCAACTATGGCTACACCTTC
CSVGRTNYGYTF
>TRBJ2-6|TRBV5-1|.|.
TGCGCCCGCAGCTTGGAAAGTTCTGGGGCCAACGTCCTGACTTTC
CARSLESSGANVLTF
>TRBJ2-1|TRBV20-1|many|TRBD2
TGCAGTGCCAATAGCGGGGGACCCTACAATGAGCAGTTCTTC
CSANSGGPYNEQFF
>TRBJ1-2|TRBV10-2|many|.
TGCGCCAGCAGTGATCACCCTCTCACAGGGATCTATGGCTACACCTTC
CASSDHPLTGIYGYTF
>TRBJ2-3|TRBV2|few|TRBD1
TGTGCCAGTGGGGGCGACAGGGGGCAAGGTACGCAGTATTTT
CASGGDRGQGTQYF
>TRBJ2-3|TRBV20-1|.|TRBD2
TGCAGTGCTAGTTTGGCGGGGGGGAGGACAGATACGCAGTATTTT
CSASLAGGRTDTQYF
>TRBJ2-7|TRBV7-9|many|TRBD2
TGTGCCAGCAGCTTTTTCAGCGGGGGAGGCTACGAGCAGTACTTC
CASSFFSGGGYEQYF
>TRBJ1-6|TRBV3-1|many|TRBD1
TGTGCCAGCAGCCAAAGGGACAGGGTTAATTCACCCCTCCACTTT
CASSQRDRVNSPLHF
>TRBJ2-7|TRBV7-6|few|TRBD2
TGTGCCAGCAGCTTGGCGGGGGGACTTGACGAGCAGTACTTC
CASSLAGGLDEQYF